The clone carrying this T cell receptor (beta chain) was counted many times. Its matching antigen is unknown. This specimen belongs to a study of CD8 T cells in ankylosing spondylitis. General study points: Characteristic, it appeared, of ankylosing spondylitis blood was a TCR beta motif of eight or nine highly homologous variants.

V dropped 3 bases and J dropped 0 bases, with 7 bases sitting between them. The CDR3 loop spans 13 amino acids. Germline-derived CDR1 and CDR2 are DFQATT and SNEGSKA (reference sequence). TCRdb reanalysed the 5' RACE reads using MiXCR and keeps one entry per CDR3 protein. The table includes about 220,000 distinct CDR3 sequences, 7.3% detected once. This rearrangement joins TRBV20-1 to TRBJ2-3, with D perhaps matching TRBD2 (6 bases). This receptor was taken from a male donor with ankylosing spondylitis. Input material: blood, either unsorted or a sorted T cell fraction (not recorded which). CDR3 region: CSASGTSTDTQYF. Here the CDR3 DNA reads TGCAGTGCTAGCGGGACTAGCACAGATACGCAGTATTTT.